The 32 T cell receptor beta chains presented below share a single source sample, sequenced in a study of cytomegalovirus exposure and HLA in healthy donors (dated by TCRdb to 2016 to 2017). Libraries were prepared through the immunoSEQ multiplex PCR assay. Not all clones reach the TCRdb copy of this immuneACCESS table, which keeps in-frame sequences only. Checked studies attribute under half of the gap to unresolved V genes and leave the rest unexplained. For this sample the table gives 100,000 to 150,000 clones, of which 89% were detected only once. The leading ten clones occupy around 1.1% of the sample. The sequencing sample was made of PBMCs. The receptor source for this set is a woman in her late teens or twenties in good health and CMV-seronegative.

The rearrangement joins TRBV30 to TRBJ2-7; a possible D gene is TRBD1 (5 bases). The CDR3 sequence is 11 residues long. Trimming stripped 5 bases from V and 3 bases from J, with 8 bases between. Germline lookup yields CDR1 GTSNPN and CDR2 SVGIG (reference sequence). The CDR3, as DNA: TGTGCCTGGGATCAGGGCTACGAGCAGTACGTC. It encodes CAWDQGYEQYV.

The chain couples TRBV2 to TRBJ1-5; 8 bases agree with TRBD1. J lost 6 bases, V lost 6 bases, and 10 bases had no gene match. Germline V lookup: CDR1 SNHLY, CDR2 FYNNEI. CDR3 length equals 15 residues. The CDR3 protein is CASSGDRGESQPQHF. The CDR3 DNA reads TGTGCCAGCAGCGGTGACAGGGGCGAGAGTCAGCCCCAGCATTTT.

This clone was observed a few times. CDR3 sequence: CATPRQAYGYTF. CDR3 nucleotide sequence: TGTGCCACCCCTCGACAGGCCTATGGCTACACCTTC. The genes are TRBV6-1 and TRBJ1-2, with D possibly TRBD1 on 6 matching bases. Between the trimmed V and J ends, which lost 10 bases and 4 bases, there was a span of 13 bases. The CDR3 runs 12 residues. The V gene's germline CDR1 is MNHNS and CDR2 SASEGT.

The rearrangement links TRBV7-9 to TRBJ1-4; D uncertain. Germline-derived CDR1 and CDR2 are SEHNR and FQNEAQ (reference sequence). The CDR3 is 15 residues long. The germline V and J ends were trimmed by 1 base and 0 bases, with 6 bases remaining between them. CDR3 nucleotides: TGTGCCAGCAGCTTAGGAGATGCAACTAATGAAAAACTGTTTTTT. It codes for CASSLGDATNEKLFF.

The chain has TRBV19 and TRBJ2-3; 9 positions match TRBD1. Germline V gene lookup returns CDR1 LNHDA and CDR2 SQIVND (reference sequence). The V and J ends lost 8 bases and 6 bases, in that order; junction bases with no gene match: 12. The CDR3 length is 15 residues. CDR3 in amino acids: CASHPRDREVDTQYF. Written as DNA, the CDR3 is TGTGCCAGTCATCCCCGGGACAGGGAGGTGGATACGCAGTATTTT. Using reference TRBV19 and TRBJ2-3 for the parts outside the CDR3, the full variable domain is DGGITQSPKYLFRKEGQNVTLSCEQNLNHDAMYWYRQDPGQGLRLIYYSQIVNDFQKGDIAEGYSVSREKKESFPLTVTSAQKNPTAFYLCASHPRDREVDTQYFGPGTRLTVL.

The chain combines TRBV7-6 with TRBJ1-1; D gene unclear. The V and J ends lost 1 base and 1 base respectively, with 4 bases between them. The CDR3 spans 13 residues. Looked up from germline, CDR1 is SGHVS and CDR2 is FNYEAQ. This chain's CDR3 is CASSLGENTEAFF. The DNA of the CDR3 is TGTGCCAGCAGCTTAGGAGAGAACACTGAAGCTTTCTTT. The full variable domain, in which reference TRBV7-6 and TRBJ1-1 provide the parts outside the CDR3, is GAGVSQSPRYKVTKRGQDVALRCDPISGHVSLYWYRQALGQGPEFLTYFNYEAQQDKSGLPNDRFSAERPEGSISTLTIQRTEQRDSAMYRCASSLGENTEAFFGQGTRLTVV.

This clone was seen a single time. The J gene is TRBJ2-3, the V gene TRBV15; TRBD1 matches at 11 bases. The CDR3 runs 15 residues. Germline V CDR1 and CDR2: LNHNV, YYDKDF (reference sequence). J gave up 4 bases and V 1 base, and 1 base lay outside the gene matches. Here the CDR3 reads CATSRGTGGADTQYF. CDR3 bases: TGTGCCACCAGCAGAGGGACAGGGGGCGCAGATACGCAGTATTTT.

The CDR3 loop reads CASSFSGASSYEQYF. The CDR3 DNA is TGTGCCAGCAGTTTTTCAGGGGCTTCCTCCTACGAGCAGTACTTC. The chain has TRBV28 and TRBJ2-7; tentative D call: TRBD1 (6 bases). Germline CDR1 MDHEN, CDR2 SYDVKM. This CDR3 comprises 15 residues. With 3 bases removed from V and 0 bases from J, the gap between germline ends came to 12 bases.

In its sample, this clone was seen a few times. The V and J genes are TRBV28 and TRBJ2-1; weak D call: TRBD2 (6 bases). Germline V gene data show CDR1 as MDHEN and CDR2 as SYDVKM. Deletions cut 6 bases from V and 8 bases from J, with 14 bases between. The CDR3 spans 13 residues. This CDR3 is CASRGGEAHEQFF. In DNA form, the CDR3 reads TGTGCCAGCAGGGGGGGTGAGGCCCATGAGCAGTTCTTC.

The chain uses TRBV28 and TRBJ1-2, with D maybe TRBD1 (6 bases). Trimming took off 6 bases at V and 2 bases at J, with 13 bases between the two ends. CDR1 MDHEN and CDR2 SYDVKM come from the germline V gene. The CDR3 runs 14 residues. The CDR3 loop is CASRSTGINYGYTF. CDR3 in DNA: TGTGCCAGCAGATCAACAGGGATCAACTATGGCTACACCTTC.

CDR3 region: CASSFTGTAGTDTQYF. Here the CDR3 DNA reads TGCGCCAGCAGCTTCACCGGGACAGCGGGCACAGATACGCAGTATTTT. This sequence joins TRBV5-1 and TRBJ2-3, with 7 positions matching TRBD1. After removal of 2 bases from V and 1 base from J, the junction contained 7 bases not matched to a gene. CDR3 size: 16 residues. Germline CDR1 reads SGHRS; CDR2 reads YFSETQ.

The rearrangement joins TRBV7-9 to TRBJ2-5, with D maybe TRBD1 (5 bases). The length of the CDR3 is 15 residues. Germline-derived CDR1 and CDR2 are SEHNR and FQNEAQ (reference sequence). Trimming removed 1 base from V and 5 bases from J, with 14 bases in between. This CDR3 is CASSLVAGKVETQYF. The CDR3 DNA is TGTGCCAGCAGCTTAGTGGCAGGGAAGGTGGAGACCCAGTACTTC.

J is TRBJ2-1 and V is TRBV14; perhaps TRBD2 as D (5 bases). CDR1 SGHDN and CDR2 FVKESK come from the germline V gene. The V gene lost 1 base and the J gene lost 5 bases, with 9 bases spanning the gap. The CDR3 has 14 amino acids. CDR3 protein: CASSQVYGDNEQFF. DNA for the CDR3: TGTGCCAGCAGCCAAGTTTACGGGGACAATGAGCAGTTCTTC.

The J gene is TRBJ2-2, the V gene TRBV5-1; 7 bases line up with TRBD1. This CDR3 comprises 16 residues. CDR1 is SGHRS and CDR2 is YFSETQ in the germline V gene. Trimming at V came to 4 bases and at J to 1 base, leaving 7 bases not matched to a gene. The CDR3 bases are TGCGCCAGCAGCCCAGGGCGGACAGGGAACACCGGGGAGCTGTTTTTT. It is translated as CASSPGRTGNTGELFF.

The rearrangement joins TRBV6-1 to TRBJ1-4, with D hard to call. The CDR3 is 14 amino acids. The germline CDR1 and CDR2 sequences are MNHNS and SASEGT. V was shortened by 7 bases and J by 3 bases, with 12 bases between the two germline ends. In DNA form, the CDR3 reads TGTGCCAGCACCGCAGAGGTGGCTAATGAAAAACTGTTTTTT. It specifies CASTAEVANEKLFF.

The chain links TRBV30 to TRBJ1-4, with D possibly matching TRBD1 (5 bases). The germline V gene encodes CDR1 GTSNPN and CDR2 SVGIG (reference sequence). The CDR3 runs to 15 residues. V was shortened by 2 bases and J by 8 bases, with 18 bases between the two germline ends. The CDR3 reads CAWSNHQGMGEKLFF. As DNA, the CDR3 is TGTGCCTGGAGTAATCACCAGGGCATGGGGGAAAAACTGTTTTTT.

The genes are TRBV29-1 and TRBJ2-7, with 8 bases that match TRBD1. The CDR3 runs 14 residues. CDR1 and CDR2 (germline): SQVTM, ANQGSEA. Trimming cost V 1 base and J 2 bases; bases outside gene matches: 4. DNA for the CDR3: TGCAGCGTTGAAGGAGGACAGGGTGCCTACGAGCAGTACTTC. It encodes CSVEGGQGAYEQYF.

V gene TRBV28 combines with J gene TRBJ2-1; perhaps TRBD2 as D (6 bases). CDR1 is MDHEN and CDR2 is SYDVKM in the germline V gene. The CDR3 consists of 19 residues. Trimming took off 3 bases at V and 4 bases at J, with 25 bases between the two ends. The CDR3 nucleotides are TGTGCCAGCAGTTTGGGCCCCATCCGCTTAGCGGATAGTTACAATGAGCAGTTCTTC. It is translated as CASSLGPIRLADSYNEQFF.

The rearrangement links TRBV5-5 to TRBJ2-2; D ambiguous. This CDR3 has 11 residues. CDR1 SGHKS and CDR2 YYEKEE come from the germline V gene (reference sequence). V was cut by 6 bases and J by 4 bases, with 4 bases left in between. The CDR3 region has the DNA TGTGCCAGCACCAGCACCGGGGAGCTGTTTTTT. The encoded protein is CASTSTGELFF.

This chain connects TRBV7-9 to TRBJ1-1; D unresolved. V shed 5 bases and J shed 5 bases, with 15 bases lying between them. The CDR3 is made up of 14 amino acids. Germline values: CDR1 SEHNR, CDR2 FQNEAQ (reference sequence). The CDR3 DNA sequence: TGTGCCAGCAGCCCCGAAGGGAGACGAACTGAAGCTTTCTTT. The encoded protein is CASSPEGRRTEAFF.

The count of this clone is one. This chain's CDR3 is CASRQGARGTDTQYF. Here the CDR3 DNA reads TGCGCCAGCCGACAGGGGGCGCGGGGCACAGATACGCAGTATTTT. The rearrangement links TRBV5-1 to TRBJ2-3; 10 bases fit TRBD1. Trimming removed 7 bases from V and 1 base from J; junction bases left unmatched: 6. This CDR3 has 15 residues. Germline values: CDR1 SGHRS, CDR2 YFSETQ.

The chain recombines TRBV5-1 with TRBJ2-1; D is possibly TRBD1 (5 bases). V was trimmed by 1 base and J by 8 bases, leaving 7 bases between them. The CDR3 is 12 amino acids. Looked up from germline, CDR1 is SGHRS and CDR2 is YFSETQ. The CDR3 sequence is CASSLRGDEQFF. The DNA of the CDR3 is TGCGCCAGCAGCTTGAGGGGCGATGAGCAGTTCTTC.

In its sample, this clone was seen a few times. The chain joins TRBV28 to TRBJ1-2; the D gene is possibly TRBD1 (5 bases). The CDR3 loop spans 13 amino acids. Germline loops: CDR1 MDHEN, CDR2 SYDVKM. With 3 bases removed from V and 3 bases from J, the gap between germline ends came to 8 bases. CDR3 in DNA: TGTGCCAGCAGTTTCAGGGTCCACTATGGCTACACCTTC. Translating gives CASSFRVHYGYTF.

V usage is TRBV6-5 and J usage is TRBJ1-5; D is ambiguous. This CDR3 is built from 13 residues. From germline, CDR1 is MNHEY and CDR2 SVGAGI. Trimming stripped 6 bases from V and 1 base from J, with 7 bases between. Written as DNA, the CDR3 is TGTGCCAGCAGGTCCCTGAGCAATCAGCCCCAGCATTTT. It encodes CASRSLSNQPQHF.

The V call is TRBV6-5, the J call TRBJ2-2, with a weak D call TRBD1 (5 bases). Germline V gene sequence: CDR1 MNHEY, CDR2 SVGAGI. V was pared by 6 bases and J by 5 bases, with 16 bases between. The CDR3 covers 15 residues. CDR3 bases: TGTGCCAGCAGCGGCCCTGGGGCCCTGACCGGGGAGCTGTTTTTT. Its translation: CASSGPGALTGELFF.

In DNA form, the CDR3 reads TGTGCCAGCAGCGTAGGACAGGGGGCGGGTCAGCCCCAGCATTTT. Protein product: CASSVGQGAGQPQHF. The chain links TRBV9 to TRBJ1-5; 10 bases match TRBD1. With 0 bases clipped from V and 6 bases from J, the junction kept 3 bases outside the gene matches. The V gene's germline CDR1 is SGDLS and CDR2 YYNGEE. The CDR3 runs to 15 residues.

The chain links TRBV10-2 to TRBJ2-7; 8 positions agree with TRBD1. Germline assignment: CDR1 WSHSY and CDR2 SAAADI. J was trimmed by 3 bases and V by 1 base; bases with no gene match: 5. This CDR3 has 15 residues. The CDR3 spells CASSELTGTGYEQYV. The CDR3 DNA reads TGCGCCAGCAGTGAGTTGACCGGGACAGGCTACGAGCAGTACGTC.

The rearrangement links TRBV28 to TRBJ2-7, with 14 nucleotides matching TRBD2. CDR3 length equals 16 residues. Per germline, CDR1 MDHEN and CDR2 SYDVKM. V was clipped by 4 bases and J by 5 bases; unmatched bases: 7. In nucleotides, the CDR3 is TGTGCCAGCAGTTCCGAGGGGGGACTAGCGGGGGACGAGCAGTACGTC. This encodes CASSSEGGLAGDEQYV.

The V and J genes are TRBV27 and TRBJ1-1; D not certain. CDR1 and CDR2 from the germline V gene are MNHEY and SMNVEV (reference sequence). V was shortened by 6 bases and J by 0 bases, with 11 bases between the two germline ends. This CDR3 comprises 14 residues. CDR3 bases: TGTGCCAGCAGGGCCGAGGCATTGAACACTGAAGCTTTCTTT. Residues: CASRAEALNTEAFF.

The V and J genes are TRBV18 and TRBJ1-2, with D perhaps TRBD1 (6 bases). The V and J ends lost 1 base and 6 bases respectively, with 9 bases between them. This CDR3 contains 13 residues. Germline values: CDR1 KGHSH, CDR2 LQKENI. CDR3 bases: TGTGCCAGCTCACCACAACAGGGAGATGGCTACACCTTC. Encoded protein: CASSPQQGDGYTF.

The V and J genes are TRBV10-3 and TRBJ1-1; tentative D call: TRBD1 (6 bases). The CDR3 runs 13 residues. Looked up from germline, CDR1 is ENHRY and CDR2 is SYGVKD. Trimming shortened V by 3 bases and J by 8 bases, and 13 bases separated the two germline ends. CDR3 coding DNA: TGTGCCATCAGTGAACAGGGTGAATCGGAAGCTTTCTTT. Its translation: CAISEQGESEAFF.

This CDR3 reads CSVEDQGDGYTF. The CDR3, as DNA: TGCAGCGTTGAAGATCAGGGGGATGGCTACACCTTC. This rearrangement joins TRBV29-1 to TRBJ1-2; 7 bases agree with TRBD1. CDR1 SQVTM and CDR2 ANQGSEA come from the germline V gene. This CDR3 contains 12 residues. V lost 0 bases and J lost 6; bases outside the gene matches: 1.